One and the same sample provided the 20 T cell receptor beta chains below, sequenced in a study of long-term antiretroviral therapy in people with HIV. Sequencing relied on immunoSEQ assay v3.0, run at survey level. This table comes from immunoSEQ multiplex PCR, and its TCRdb copy is limited to in-frame clones, with some not included. The table has over 25,000 clones, roughly 98% seen once. Here the sequenced sample was unsorted PBMCs, taken 7.6 years after starting antiretroviral therapy. These receptor sequences come from a young man with HIV.

This chain connects TRBV7-2 to TRBJ1-2, with D hard to call. The V end was cut by 1 base, the J end by 8 bases, with 17 bases between. There are 15 residues in the CDR3. Per germline, CDR1 SGHTA and CDR2 FQGNSA. The DNA of the CDR3 is TGTGCCAGCAGCTTAGAGCCAGAAGGACCTCTAGGCTACACCTTC. It specifies CASSLEPEGPLGYTF.

The chain joins TRBV27 to TRBJ2-7; 8 bases are a match to TRBD2. CDR1 and CDR2 from the germline V gene are MNHEY and SMNVEV (reference sequence). The CDR3 totals 16 residues. V was pared by 5 bases and J by 2 bases, with 11 bases of the junction left unmatched. CDR3 loop: CASSRLNSGGPYEQYF. CDR3 nucleotide sequence: TGTGCCAGCAGTCGCCTCAATTCGGGAGGGCCCTACGAGCAGTACTTC.

This chain connects TRBV4-2 to TRBJ2-5; 9 bases are a match to TRBD2. Germline V lookup: CDR1 LGHNA, CDR2 YNFKEQ. After removal of 0 bases from V and 1 base from J, the junction contained 6 bases not matched to a gene. The CDR3 sequence is 17 residues long. The CDR3: CASSQDPPAGGQETQYF. CDR3 nucleotides: TGTGCCAGCAGCCAAGATCCCCCAGCGGGGGGCCAAGAGACCCAGTACTTC.

The V and J genes are TRBV10-3 and TRBJ1-2; D ambiguous. V gave up 7 bases and J gave up 6 bases, with 12 bases separating them. Germline lookup yields CDR1 ENHRY and CDR2 SYGVKD. This CDR3 region has 12 residues. The CDR3 nucleotides are TGTGCCATCACCGAGCCGAATCATGGCTACACCTTC. Protein: CAITEPNHGYTF.

The chain uses TRBV11-2 and TRBJ2-5; D is perhaps TRBD1 or TRBD2 (6 bases each). Deletions cut 5 bases from V and 4 bases from J, with 17 bases between. Germline V CDR1 and CDR2: SGHAT, FQNNGV. The CDR3 runs 15 residues. CDR3 DNA sequence: TGTGCCAGCAGCCAAAACAGGGTGGGGGGAGAGACCCAGTACTTC. Its translation is CASSQNRVGGETQYF.

The V and J genes are TRBV6-1 and TRBJ1-3; TRBD1 matches at 8 bases. Germline-derived CDR1 and CDR2 are MNHNS and SASEGT. Trimming took 6 bases from V and 0 from J; bases not matched to a gene: 4. CDR3 length: 15 residues. The CDR3 DNA is TGTGCCAGCAGATCACAGGGGGTCTCTGGAAACACCATATATTTT. It encodes CASRSQGVSGNTIYF.

The gene calls are TRBV29-1 and TRBJ1-2; 9 bases align to TRBD1. The CDR3 runs to 16 residues. V gave up 5 bases and J gave up 3 bases; unmatched junction bases: 13. The germline V gene encodes CDR1 SQVTM and CDR2 ANQGSEA. Written as DNA, the CDR3 is TGCAGCGTTTTGACCCGCGGGACAGGGAGGGACTATGGCTACACCTTC. It encodes CSVLTRGTGRDYGYTF. Combining the CDR3 with reference TRBV29-1 and TRBJ1-2 gives the whole variable domain SAVISQKPSRDICQRGTSLTIQCQVDSQVTMMFWYRQQPGQSLTLIATANQGSEATYESGFVIDKFPISRPNLTFSTLTVSNMSPEDSSIYLCSVLTRGTGRDYGYTFGSGTRLTVV.

This clone has only one observation. The V call is TRBV4-1, the J call TRBJ1-5; possible D gene TRBD1, 6 bases. Germline values: CDR1 MGHRA, CDR2 YSYEKL. V dropped 1 base and J dropped 0 bases, with 7 bases sitting between them. CDR3 length: 15 residues. CDR3 sequence reads: CASSQGTDSNQPQHF. In nucleotides, the CDR3 is TGCGCCAGCAGCCAAGGGACAGATAGCAATCAGCCCCAGCATTTT.

The rearrangement joins TRBV10-3 to TRBJ2-2, with D unresolved. The germline CDR1 and CDR2 sequences are ENHRY and SYGVKD. V lost 4 bases to trimming and J lost 6 bases, with 3 bases between them. The CDR3 totals 11 residues. The CDR3 sequence is CAISVAGELFF. Written as DNA, the CDR3 is TGTGCCATCAGTGTGGCCGGGGAGCTGTTTTTT.

As DNA, the CDR3 is TGTGCCAGCAGTGATCCTGGGAAAGCTTTCTTT. This gives the protein CASSDPGKAFF. The chain is built from TRBV6-1 and TRBJ1-1; D not certain. Germline CDR1 is MNHNS and CDR2 is SASEGT. V was shortened by 3 bases and J by 9 bases, with 8 bases between the two germline ends. This CDR3 spans 11 amino acids.

V gene TRBV6-1 combines with J gene TRBJ2-3; TRBD2 is a possible D gene (6 bases). Trimming took off 3 bases at V and 6 bases at J, with 16 bases between the two ends. Germline CDR1 reads MNHNS; CDR2 reads SASEGT. The CDR3 spans 15 residues. CDR3 DNA sequence: TGTGCCAGCAGTGAGGAGGGGCCGCCGCGGGATACGCAGTATTTT. It encodes CASSEEGPPRDTQYF.

The chain uses TRBV9 and TRBJ1-2; 7 positions match TRBD1. This CDR3 has 14 amino acids. V lost 4 bases to trimming and J lost 6 bases; unmatched junction nucleotides: 9. In germline, CDR1 is SGDLS, CDR2 YYNGEE. The CDR3 DNA reads as TGTGCCAGCAGCCCAGGAGGAGGGGGCGATGGCTACACCTTC. It encodes CASSPGGGGDGYTF. The full variable domain, its missing parts supplied by reference TRBV9 and TRBJ1-2, is DSGVTQTPKHLITATGQRVTLRCSPRSGDLSVYWYQQSLDQGLQFLIQYYNGEERAKGNILERFSAQQFPDLHSELNLSSLELGDSALYFCASSPGGGGDGYTFGSGTRLTVV.

V usage is TRBV9 and J usage is TRBJ2-7; D tentatively fits TRBD1 or TRBD2 (6 bases each). V lost 0 bases, J lost 3 bases, and 10 bases lay in between. The CDR3 runs 14 residues. Germline V gene lookup returns CDR1 SGDLS and CDR2 YYNGEE. This chain's CDR3 is CASSVVADSYEQYF. The CDR3 coding sequence is TGTGCCAGCAGCGTAGTAGCGGACAGCTACGAGCAGTACTTC. Complete variable domain (other parts from reference TRBV9 and TRBJ2-7): DSGVTQTPKHLITATGQRVTLRCSPRSGDLSVYWYQQSLDQGLQFLIQYYNGEERAKGNILERFSAQQFPDLHSELNLSSLELGDSALYFCASSVVADSYEQYFGPGTRLTVT.

CDR3 nucleotides: TGTGCCAGCAGCCAAGACTCGTACGAGCAGTACTTC. This sequence encodes CASSQDSYEQYF. The rearrangement joins TRBV4-2 to TRBJ2-7; D not resolved. CDR3 length: 12 residues. Germline V gene lookup returns CDR1 LGHNA and CDR2 YNFKEQ. Trimming took off 0 bases at V and 4 bases at J, with 4 bases between the two ends.

This chain joins TRBV9 and TRBJ2-3; D not resolved. The V end was cut by 6 bases, the J end by 2 bases, with 16 bases between. Germline CDR1 is SGDLS and CDR2 is YYNGEE. The CDR3 is 15 amino acids. CDR3 in amino acids: CASTSSGQDTDTQYF. The CDR3 nucleotides read TGTGCCAGCACCTCTAGTGGGCAGGACACAGATACGCAGTATTTT. Combining the CDR3 with reference TRBV9 and TRBJ2-3 gives the whole variable domain DSGVTQTPKHLITATGQRVTLRCSPRSGDLSVYWYQQSLDQGLQFLIQYYNGEERAKGNILERFSAQQFPDLHSELNLSSLELGDSALYFCASTSSGQDTDTQYFGPGTRLTVL.

This rearrangement joins TRBV7-9 to TRBJ1-1; D not resolved. Trimming left V 5 bases short and J 5 bases short, with 9 bases between. Germline values: CDR1 SEHNR, CDR2 FQNEAQ (reference sequence). The length of the CDR3 is 12 residues. This chain's CDR3 is CASSGFATEAFF. The DNA of the CDR3 is TGTGCCAGCAGCGGATTTGCGACTGAAGCTTTCTTT.

The V call is TRBV19, the J call TRBJ1-4, with TRBD1 matching 7 bases. This CDR3 region has 17 residues. The ends lost 4 bases at V and 0 bases at J; junction bases unmatched: 8. In germline, CDR1 is LNHDA, CDR2 SQIVND (reference sequence). CDR3 region: CASSTTGVWTTNEKLFF. The DNA of the CDR3 is TGTGCCAGTAGTACAACAGGGGTTTGGACAACTAATGAAAAACTGTTTTTT.

The chain couples TRBV6-5 to TRBJ1-2, with D perhaps matching TRBD1 (5 bases). This CDR3 contains 14 residues. Trimming took off 6 bases at V and 5 bases at J, with 16 bases between the two ends. Germline values: CDR1 MNHEY, CDR2 SVGAGI. The CDR3 DNA follows: TGTGCCAGCAGGCGAGGGGTTGATTGGTATGGCTACACCTTC. As protein: CASRRGVDWYGYTF.

This chain joins TRBV5-4 and TRBJ2-1, with 10 bases identical to TRBD2. The CDR3 contains 14 residues. V dropped 6 bases and J dropped 7; count of bases not matched to a gene: 7. Germline-derived CDR1 and CDR2 are SGHNT and YYREEE (reference sequence). This chain's CDR3 is CASNSGGPGNEQFF. The CDR3 nucleotides are TGTGCCAGCAATAGCGGGGGGCCGGGAAATGAGCAGTTCTTC.

In its sample, this clone was seen once. CDR3 in DNA: TGTGCCAGCAGCTTAGGGTCCTGGGTCGACGAGCAGTACTTC. It translates to CASSLGSWVDEQYF. The V gene is TRBV7-2, the J gene TRBJ2-7; D gene uncertain. There are 14 residues in the CDR3. The germline V gene encodes CDR1 SGHTA and CDR2 FQGNSA. V lost 1 base to trimming and J lost 5 bases, with 12 bases between them.